Listed below are T cell receptor beta chains from one sample, sequenced in a study of cytomegalovirus exposure and HLA in healthy donors. TCRdb's table, derived via immunoSEQ multiplex PCR, lists solely in-frame clones and lacks some. The sample has around 150,000 clones; 70% to 80% are singletons. Sequenced input: PBMCs. Receptor source: a human donor in good health. Each CDR3 is given with its conserved first and last residue. The D gene is left open where the match is weak. Only part of the rows carry a size: once, few, many, or a class if the clone is expanded.

size | J | V | D | DNA | CDR3
few | TRBJ2-1 | TRBV28 | TRBD2 | TGTGCCAGCAATCCAGCGGGGGACCGGATCCATGAGCAGTTCTTC | CASNPAGDRIHEQFF
NA | TRBJ1-2 | TRBV7-8 | NA | TGTGCCAGCAGCTTCGCGGCAGTCTATGGCTACACCTTC | CASSFAAVYGYTF
NA | TRBJ1-3 | TRBV25-1 | TRBD1 | TGTGCCAGCAGTGAATCCTCTTGGGGCAGGGGGAACACCATATATTTT | CASSESSWGRGNTIYF
NA | TRBJ2-7 | TRBV7-9 | NA | TGTTCCAGCAGCCCCGGTTACGAGCAGTACTTC | CSSSPGYEQYF
NA | TRBJ1-1 | TRBV30 | NA | TGTGCCTGGGAGCGGAACACTGAAGCTTTCTTT | CAWERNTEAFF
NA | TRBJ2-2 | TRBV27 | NA | TGTGCCAGCAGTTTATGGTTGGGGCCAGCCGGGGAGCTGTTTTTT | CASSLWLGPAGELFF
NA | TRBJ2-7 | TRBV6-5 | NA | TGTGCCAGCGCCCGGGGACAAAGATCCTACGAGCAGTACTTC | CASARGQRSYEQYF
NA | TRBJ2-3 | TRBV10-3 | TRBD2 | TGTGCCATCTCCTGGCTAGCGGCCACAGATACGCAGTATTTT | CAISWLAATDTQYF
NA | TRBJ2-3 | TRBV4-3 | TRBD1 | TGCGCCAGCAGCCAAGATAGGAAAGGGACAGGGTTTAGCACAGATACGCAGTATTTT | CASSQDRKGTGFSTDTQYF
NA | TRBJ2-5 | TRBV2 | NA | TGTGCCAGCGGCCTTGGCCGGGGATATGAGACCCAGTACTTC | CASGLGRGYETQYF
few | TRBJ1-2 | TRBV19 | TRBD1 | TGTGCCAGTAGTATGACAGGGAGAAACTATGGCTACACCTTC | CASSMTGRNYGYTF
NA | TRBJ2-1 | TRBV10-1 | TRBD2 | TGCGCCAGCAGTGGAGGGACTAGCGGGGGCCCACACTCCTACAATGAGCAGTTCTTC | CASSGGTSGGPHSYNEQFF
NA | TRBJ1-1 | TRBV20-1 | NA | TGCAGTGCTAGGACAGCCGGCGAAGCTTTCTTT | CSARTAGEAFF
NA | TRBJ2-3 | TRBV4-2 | TRBD2 | TGTGCCAGCAGTGGGACTAGCGGGGGGGCCTTAACAGATACGCAGTATTTT | CASSGTSGGALTDTQYF
NA | TRBJ2-1 | TRBV7-3 | TRBD2 | TGTGCCAGCACCCCGCTAGCGGGAGCATTAAATGAGCAGTTCTTC | CASTPLAGALNEQFF
few | TRBJ2-3 | TRBV6-1 | NA | TGTGCCAGCAGTGCCCCAGCGGCTAGCGTAGTGGGGTGGCAGTATTTT | CASSAPAASVVGWQYF
NA | TRBJ2-2 | TRBV6-1 | NA | TGTGCCAGCAGTGAAAGCGTGTACACCGGGGAGCTGTTTTTT | CASSESVYTGELFF
NA | TRBJ2-5 | TRBV7-2 | TRBD2 | TGTGCCAGCAGCTTAGATGGAAGCGGGAGGGCCCGAGAGACCCAGTACTTC | CASSLDGSGRARETQYF
NA | TRBJ2-7 | TRBV25-1 | NA | TGTGCCAGCAGTCCGACTGGACTACTAACGTCCTACGAGCAGTACTTC | CASSPTGLLTSYEQYF
NA | TRBJ2-3 | TRBV9 | TRBD2 | TGTGCCAGCAGCGTAGTGGGGGGTAGCGGGGCCCTCCCAGATACGCAGTATTTT | CASSVVGGSGALPDTQYF
NA | TRBJ1-4 | TRBV5-6 | TRBD1 | TGTGCCAGCAGTACCGGGACAGGGGGCGCCGATGAAGAACTGTTTTTT | CASSTGTGGADEELFF
NA | TRBJ1-2 | TRBV27 | TRBD1 | TGTGCCAGCAGTTACAGGGGACGTGAAGGCTACACCTTC | CASSYRGREGYTF
NA | TRBJ2-2 | TRBV29-1 | NA | TGCAGCGTTGAAGGAGCAGACATCTATCGGAACACCGGGGAGCTGTTTTTT | CSVEGADIYRNTGELFF
few | TRBJ2-3 | TRBV14 | TRBD2 | TGTGCCAGCAGCCGCATACTAGCGGGAGTCACAGATACGCAGTATTTT | CASSRILAGVTDTQYF
NA | TRBJ2-1 | TRBV7-8 | TRBD2 | TGTGCCAGCAGCTTTGCGGGGAGGGCGGGTGAGCAGTTCTTC | CASSFAGRAGEQFF
NA | TRBJ1-2 | TRBV4-1 | NA | TGCGCCAGCAGCCCTCTGCCCAGGGATGGCTACACCTTC | CASSPLPRDGYTF
NA | TRBJ2-1 | TRBV15 | TRBD1 | TGTGCCACCAGCAGAGAGATGGGACAGGTAAACAATGAGCAGTTCTTC | CATSREMGQVNNEQFF
NA | TRBJ2-7 | TRBV11-2 | TRBD1 | TGTGCCAGCAGCCACGGGACAGACACCTACGAGCAGTACTTC | CASSHGTDTYEQYF
NA | TRBJ2-1 | TRBV7-2 | NA | TGTGCCAGCAGCTTATCGCAGCGGGCTACAGGTGAGCAGTTCTTC | CASSLSQRATGEQFF
NA | TRBJ2-1 | TRBV19 | NA | TGTGCCAGTACCCCGACAAGTCCTTCCTACAATGAGCAGTTCTTC | CASTPTSPSYNEQFF
NA | TRBJ2-5 | TRBV5-6 | NA | TGTGCCAGCAGCTTGAGGGAGATGCGGTTGGAAGAGACCCAGTACTTC | CASSLREMRLEETQYF
NA | TRBJ2-7 | TRBV4-1 | NA | TGCGCCAGCAGCCAAGATGGGGGAACGGGGACTTGGCCCTCCTACGAGCAGTACTTC | CASSQDGGTGTWPSYEQYF
NA | TRBJ1-1 | TRBV9 | TRBD1 | TGTGCCAGCAGCCCCAGGGGGGTGAACACTGAAGCTTTCTTT | CASSPRGVNTEAFF
few | TRBJ2-2 | TRBV6-6 | TRBD1 | TGTGCCAGCAGTAGGACAGGGCTGAACACCGGGGAGCTGTTTTTT | CASSRTGLNTGELFF
NA | TRBJ2-1 | TRBV9 | NA | TGTGCCAGCAGCGTAGGAGGCGGGAACGCTGAGCAGTTCTTC | CASSVGGGNAEQFF
NA | TRBJ2-3 | TRBV7-2 | NA | TGTGCCAGCAGCCCGCCGGTGCTGTGGACGCAGTATTTT | CASSPPVLWTQYF
NA | TRBJ1-2 | TRBV15 | NA | TGTGCCACCAGCAGAGATGCACAGGGATTATATGGCTACACCTTC | CATSRDAQGLYGYTF
NA | TRBJ1-1 | TRBV10-3 | TRBD1 | TGTGCCATCAGTGGACAGGGGAACACTGAAGCTTTCTTT | CAISGQGNTEAFF
NA | TRBJ2-7 | TRBV5-4 | TRBD2 | TGTGCCAGCAGCCACGGGGTGGCGGGAGACTACGAGCAGTACTTC | CASSHGVAGDYEQYF
NA | TRBJ1-5 | TRBV7-8 | NA | TGTGCCAGCAGCCCGAGTAGGATGGCTAGTCAGCCCCAGCATTTT | CASSPSRMASQPQHF
NA | TRBJ2-4 | TRBV28 | NA | TGTGCCAGCAGTTGGAGTCTCCCGCGATTAACCAAAAACATTCAGTACTTC | CASSWSLPRLTKNIQYF
NA | TRBJ2-7 | TRBV28 | TRBD2 | TGTGCCAGCAGTTTTCAACTAGCGGGCCAGTACGAGCAGTACTTC | CASSFQLAGQYEQYF
NA | TRBJ2-7 | TRBV4-3 | TRBD2 | TGCGCCAGCAGCCAAGCCCCGAGCAGCGGGAGTCTCTACGAGCAGTACTTC | CASSQAPSSGSLYEQYF
NA | TRBJ1-2 | TRBV27 | NA | TGTGCCAGCAGTTCGCACAGGGACGGCTACACCTTC | CASSSHRDGYTF
NA | TRBJ1-5 | TRBV7-2 | NA | TGTGCCAGCAGCTTCCCAGGAGGTCAGCCCCAGCATTTT | CASSFPGGQPQHF
few | TRBJ2-5 | TRBV5-5 | TRBD2 | TGTGCCAGCAGTTCGGACGGGAGGGAAGAGACCCAGTACTTC | CASSSDGREETQYF
NA | TRBJ1-2 | TRBV28 | NA | TGTGCCAGCAGTCGAACGACCTCAGGGCAGGGCTATGGCTACACCTTC | CASSRTTSGQGYGYTF
NA | TRBJ1-1 | TRBV2 | TRBD1 | TGTGCCAGCAGGTCGGACAGGGGGAACACTGAAGCTTTCTTT | CASRSDRGNTEAFF
few | TRBJ2-2 | TRBV4-2 | TRBD2 | TGTGCCAGCAGCCTCCCACTCGTACTAGCGGGCGGTGGGACCGGGGAGCTGTTTTTT | CASSLPLVLAGGGTGELFF
few | TRBJ2-5 | TRBV28 | TRBD1 | TGTGCCAGCAGTTCTACTCGGTGGGGAAAGGACAGGATAGTAGTAGGGACCCAGTACTTC | CASSSTRWGKDRIVVGTQYF